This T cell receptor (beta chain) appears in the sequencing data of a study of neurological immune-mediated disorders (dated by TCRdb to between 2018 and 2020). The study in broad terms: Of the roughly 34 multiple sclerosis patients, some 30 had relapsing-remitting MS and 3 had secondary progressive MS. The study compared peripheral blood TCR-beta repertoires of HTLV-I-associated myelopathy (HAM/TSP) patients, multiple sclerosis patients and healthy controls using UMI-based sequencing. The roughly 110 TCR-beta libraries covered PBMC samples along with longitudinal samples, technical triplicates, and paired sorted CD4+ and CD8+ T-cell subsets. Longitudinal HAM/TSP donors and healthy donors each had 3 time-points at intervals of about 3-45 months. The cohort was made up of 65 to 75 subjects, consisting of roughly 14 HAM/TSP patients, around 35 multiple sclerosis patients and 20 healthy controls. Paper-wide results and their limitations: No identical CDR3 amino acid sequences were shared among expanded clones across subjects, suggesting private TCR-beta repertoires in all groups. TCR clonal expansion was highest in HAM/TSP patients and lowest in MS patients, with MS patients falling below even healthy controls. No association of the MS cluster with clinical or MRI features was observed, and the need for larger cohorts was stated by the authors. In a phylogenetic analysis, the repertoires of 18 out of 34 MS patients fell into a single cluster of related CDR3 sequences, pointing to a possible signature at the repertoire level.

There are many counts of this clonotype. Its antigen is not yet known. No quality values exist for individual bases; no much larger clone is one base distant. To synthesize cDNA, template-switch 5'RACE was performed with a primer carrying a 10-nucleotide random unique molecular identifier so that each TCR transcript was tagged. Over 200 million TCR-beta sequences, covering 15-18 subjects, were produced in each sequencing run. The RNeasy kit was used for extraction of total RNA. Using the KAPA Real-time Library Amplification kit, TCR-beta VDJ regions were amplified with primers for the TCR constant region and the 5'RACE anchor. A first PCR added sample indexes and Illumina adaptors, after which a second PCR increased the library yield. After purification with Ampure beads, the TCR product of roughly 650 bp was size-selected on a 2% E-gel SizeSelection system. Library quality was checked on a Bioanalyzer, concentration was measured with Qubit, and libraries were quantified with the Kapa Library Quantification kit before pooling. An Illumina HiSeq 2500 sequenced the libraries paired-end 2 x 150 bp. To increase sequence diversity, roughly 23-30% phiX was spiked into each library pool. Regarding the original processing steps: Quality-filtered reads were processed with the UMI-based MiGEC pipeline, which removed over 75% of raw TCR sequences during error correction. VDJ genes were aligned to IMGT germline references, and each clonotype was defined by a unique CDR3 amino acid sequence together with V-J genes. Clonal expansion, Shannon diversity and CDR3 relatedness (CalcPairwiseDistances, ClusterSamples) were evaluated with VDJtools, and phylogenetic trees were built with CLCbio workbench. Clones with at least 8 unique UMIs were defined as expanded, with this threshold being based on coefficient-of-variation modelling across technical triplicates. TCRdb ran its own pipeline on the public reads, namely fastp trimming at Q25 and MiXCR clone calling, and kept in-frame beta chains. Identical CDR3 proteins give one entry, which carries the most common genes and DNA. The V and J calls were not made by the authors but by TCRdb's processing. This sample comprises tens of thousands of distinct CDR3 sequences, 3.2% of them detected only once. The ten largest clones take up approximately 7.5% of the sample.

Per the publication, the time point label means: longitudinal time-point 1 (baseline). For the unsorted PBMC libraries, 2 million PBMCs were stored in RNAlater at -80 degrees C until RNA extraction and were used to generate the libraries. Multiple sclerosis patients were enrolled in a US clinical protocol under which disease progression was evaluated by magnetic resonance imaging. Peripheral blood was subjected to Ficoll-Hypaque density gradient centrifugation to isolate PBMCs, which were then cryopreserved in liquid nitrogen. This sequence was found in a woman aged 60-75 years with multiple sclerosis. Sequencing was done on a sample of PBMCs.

Here is the DNA: TGCAGTGCTAGAGATGGGGCAGGGGACACTGAAGCTTTCTTT. It codes for CSARDGAGDTEAFF. The chain is encoded by TRBV20-1 joined to TRBJ1-1; TRBD1 is perhaps the D gene, given 6 matching bases. Per the germline V gene (reference sequence), DFQATT is the CDR1 and SNEGSKA is the CDR2. V loses 0 bases, J loses 3 bases, and the germline ends lie 11 bases apart. There are 14 amino acids in the CDR3, from cysteine to phenylalanine inclusive. The kept DNA is CDR3 alone, 42 bases in frame from the first base.